This entry features one TCR beta chain sequence. V was trimmed by 3 bases and J by 3 bases, leaving 14 bases between them. Per germline, CDR1 LNHDA and CDR2 SQIVND (reference sequence). This CDR3 region has 15 residues. Method: immunoSEQ multiplex PCR; TCRdb's copy keeps in-frame clones and lacks some. The profile shows about 100,000 clones, more than 90% of them singletons. This sample is drawn from a study of T cell changes during pregnancy in multiple sclerosis. This clonotype was obtained from a female donor with multiple sclerosis, enrolled in a pregnancy study. The J gene is TRBJ1-1, the V gene TRBV19; possible D gene TRBD1, 5 bases. The sequencing here drew on peripheral blood, taken in the second trimester of pregnancy. The CDR3 loop is CASSIWGSGDTEAFF. CDR3 coding DNA: TGTGCCAGTAGTATCTGGGGCTCGGGGGACACTGAAGCTTTCTTT. Variable domain in full (rest from reference TRBV19 and TRBJ1-1): DGGITQSPKYLFRKEGQNVTLSCEQNLNHDAMYWYRQDPGQGLRLIYYSQIVNDFQKGDIAEGYSVSREKKESFPLTVTSAQKNPTAFYLCASSIWGSGDTEAFFGQGTRLTVV.